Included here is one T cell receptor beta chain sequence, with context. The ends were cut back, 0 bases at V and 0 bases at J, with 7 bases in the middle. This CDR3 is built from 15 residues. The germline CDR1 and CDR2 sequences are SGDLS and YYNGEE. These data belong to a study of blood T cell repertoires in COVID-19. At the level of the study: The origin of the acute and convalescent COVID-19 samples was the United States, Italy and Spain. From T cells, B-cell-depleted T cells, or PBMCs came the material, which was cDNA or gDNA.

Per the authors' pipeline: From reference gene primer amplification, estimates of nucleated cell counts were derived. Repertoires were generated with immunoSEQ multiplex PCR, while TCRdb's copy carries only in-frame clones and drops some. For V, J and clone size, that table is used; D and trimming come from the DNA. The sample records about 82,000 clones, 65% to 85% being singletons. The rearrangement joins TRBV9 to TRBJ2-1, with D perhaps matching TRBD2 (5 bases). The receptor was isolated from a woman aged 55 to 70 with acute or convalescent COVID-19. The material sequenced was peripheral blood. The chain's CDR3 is CASSVVGSSYNEQFF. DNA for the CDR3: TGTGCCAGCAGCGTAGTTGGGAGCTCCTACAATGAGCAGTTCTTC.